Following are 31 T cell receptor beta chains from one sample sequenced in a study of T cell repertoires and HLA-DP antigens. Which antigens these TCRs recognize remains unknown. The assay was immunoSEQ multiplex PCR, and TCRdb's table has in-frame clones only and misses some. This sample has about 110,000 clones, with roughly 92% found just once. The source material was CD4+ T cells from PBMCs. The source is a woman between 18 and 30 years old in good health and CMV-seronegative.

This clone was picked up a small number of times. This chain links TRBV7-2 with TRBJ2-2, with a tentative D call TRBD1 (5 bases). The germline V gene has CDR1 SGHTA and CDR2 FQGNSA. The CDR3 is made up of 13 amino acids. The ends were cut back, 5 bases at V and 5 bases at J, with 9 bases in the middle. CDR3 amino acids: CASSHRGTGELFF. The CDR3 bases are TGTGCCAGCAGCCATAGGGGAACCGGGGAGCTGTTTTTT. Filled out from reference TRBV7-2 and TRBJ2-2, the complete variable domain reads GAGVSQSPSNKVTEKGKDVELRCDPISGHTALYWYRQSLGQGLEFLIYFQGNSAPDKSGLPSDRFSAERTGGSVSTLTIQRTQQEDSAVYLCASSHRGTGELFFGEGSRLTVL.

The chain employs TRBV28 and TRBJ2-5; D might be TRBD1 (5 bases). The CDR3 contains 15 residues. Germline CDR1 is MDHEN and CDR2 is SYDVKM. V lost 2 bases, J lost 5 bases, and 15 bases lay in between. CDR3 bases: TGTGCCAGCAGTTTACCCACGACTCAGGGCGAGACCCAGTACTTC. It specifies CASSLPTTQGETQYF.

As regards this clone: Germline and junction disagree at one end, which may indicate a read error. V gene TRBV9 combines with J gene TRBJ2-7; 8 bases map to TRBD2. The CDR3 is 15 residues long. CDR1 and CDR2 (germline): SGDLS, YYNGEE. CDR3 coding DNA: TGTGCCGGCAGCGTAGCGGGGACAAGAATCTACGAGCAGTACTTC. It translates to CAGSVAGTRIYEQYF.

This chain uses TRBV28 with TRBJ2-7, with TRBD2 matching over 7 bases. The CDR3 is made up of 13 amino acids. V gave up 7 bases and J gave up 3 bases; unmatched junction bases: 6. CDR1 and CDR2 (germline): MDHEN, SYDVKM. The CDR3 DNA is TGTGCCAGCACCGGCAGCGGGATCTACGAGCAGTACTTC. It yields the protein CASTGSGIYEQYF.

The chain uses TRBV5-6 and TRBJ2-1; a weak D match, TRBD2 (5 bases). Per the germline V gene, CDR1 is SGHDT and CDR2 is YYEEEE. The CDR3 sequence is 15 residues long. The V end lost 3 bases, the J end lost 6 bases, and 16 bases lay between the germline ends. The CDR3 region is CASSWGAGKSNEQFF. CDR3 in DNA: TGTGCCAGCAGCTGGGGTGCCGGGAAAAGCAATGAGCAGTTCTTC.

The genes are TRBV11-3 and TRBJ2-2; TRBD1 agrees at 7 bases. Germline trimming cut 5 bases from V and 4 bases from J; bases unmatched to any gene: 7. Looked up from germline, CDR1 is SGHNT and CDR2 is YENEEA. The CDR3 is 15 amino acids. This chain's CDR3 is CASSPLQGPTGELFF. Here the CDR3 DNA reads TGTGCCAGCAGCCCTCTACAGGGGCCCACCGGGGAGCTGTTTTTT.

CDR3 sequence: CASSSLVGSGANVLTF. CDR3 DNA: TGCGCCAGCAGCTCTTTGGTGGGGTCTGGGGCCAACGTCCTGACTTTC. The V and J genes are TRBV5-1 and TRBJ2-6; D call uncertain. This CDR3 contains 16 residues. Germline V gives CDR1 SGHRS, CDR2 YFSETQ. V was shortened by 3 bases and J by 1 base, with 11 bases between the two germline ends.

The rearrangement links TRBV10-3 to TRBJ2-1, with a weak D call TRBD1 (6 bases). The CDR3 consists of 15 residues. The V gene lost 4 bases and the J gene lost 8 bases, with 18 bases spanning the gap. The germline CDR1 and CDR2 sequences are ENHRY and SYGVKD. CDR3: CAISGGLGAGDEQFF. The CDR3 coding sequence is TGTGCCATCAGTGGGGGCCTCGGGGCAGGGGATGAGCAGTTCTTC.

This sequence joins TRBV4-3 and TRBJ1-1; TRBD1 matches at 10 bases. Germline CDR1 is LGHNA and CDR2 is YSLEER. The V gene end was trimmed by 0 bases and the J gene end by 3 bases; junction bases not matched to a gene: 10. The CDR3 loop spans 18 amino acids. The CDR3 loop reads CASSQEPHGTGADTEAFF. CDR3 nucleotide sequence: TGCGCCAGCAGCCAAGAACCTCACGGGACAGGGGCGGACACTGAAGCTTTCTTT.

This chain links TRBV18 with TRBJ2-7; 9 nucleotides match TRBD2. CDR3 length: 14 residues. Unmatched junction bases numbered 6, after V lost 4 bases and J lost 5 bases. Germline V gene lookup returns CDR1 KGHSH and CDR2 LQKENI. CDR3 in amino acids: CASSQGLAPNEQYV. The CDR3 DNA sequence: TGTGCCAGCTCACAGGGACTAGCTCCCAACGAGCAGTACGTC.

The CDR3 DNA sequence: TGTGCCAGCAGCGACAGCGGGAGCTATGAGCAGTTCTTC. Its protein product is CASSDSGSYEQFF. This sequence joins TRBV11-3 and TRBJ2-1, with TRBD2 identical over 8 bases. V dropped 5 bases and J dropped 8; count of bases not matched to a gene: 5. The CDR3 contains 13 residues. Looked up from germline, CDR1 is SGHNT and CDR2 is YENEEA.

This CDR3 is CASRLGQGSNQPQHF. The CDR3 bases are TGTGCCAGTAGATTGGGACAGGGTAGCAATCAGCCCCAGCATTTT. V usage is TRBV19 and J usage is TRBJ1-5; 9 bases are shared with TRBD1. This CDR3 is 15 amino acids long. The germline V gene has CDR1 LNHDA and CDR2 SQIVND (reference sequence). Unmatched junction bases numbered 3, after V lost 6 bases and J lost 0 bases. Full variable domain (missing parts from reference TRBV19 and TRBJ1-5): DGGITQSPKYLFRKEGQNVTLSCEQNLNHDAMYWYRQDPGQGLRLIYYSQIVNDFQKGDIAEGYSVSREKKESFPLTVTSAQKNPTAFYLCASRLGQGSNQPQHFGDGTRLSIL.

V and J are TRBV7-2 and TRBJ1-2; D is perhaps TRBD1 (5 bases). This CDR3 contains 13 residues. The V end was cut by 3 bases, the J end by 7 bases, with 12 bases between. From germline, CDR1 is SGHTA and CDR2 FQGNSA. CDR3 sequence reads: CASSLPGFGGYTF. The CDR3 bases are TGTGCCAGCAGCTTGCCAGGGTTCGGTGGCTACACCTTC.

V usage is TRBV7-3 and J usage is TRBJ2-3; 11 bases fit TRBD1. CDR3 length equals 15 residues. The junction had 2 bases not matched to a gene; V was cut back by 4 bases and J by 2 bases. Germline CDR1 is SGHTA and CDR2 is FQGTGA. CDR3 region: CASSSGQGDTDTQYF. CDR3 in DNA: TGTGCCAGCAGCTCGGGACAGGGGGACACAGATACGCAGTATTTT.

This clone was recorded only once. V gene TRBV10-3 combines with J gene TRBJ2-1, with 7 bases aligning to TRBD1. The J segment lost 4 bases and the V segment lost 6 bases, leaving 6 bases of the junction unmatched. CDR1 is ENHRY, CDR2 SYGVKD, per germline. The CDR3 covers 14 residues. CDR3 amino acids: CAISDRVAYNEQFF. DNA for the CDR3: TGTGCCATCAGCGACAGGGTCGCGTACAATGAGCAGTTCTTC.

The rearrangement links TRBV21-1 to TRBJ2-1; TRBD2 reflects the table's D call only, with no check against the DNA. TRBV21-1 represents a pseudogene. The CDR3 extends over 17 amino acids. CDR3 nucleotide sequence: TGTGCCAGCAGCACCGGGACTAGCGGGCCCTTCTACAATGAGCAGTTCTTC. Translating it yields CASSTGTSGPFYNEQFF.

Regarding this clone: The sample carries other DNA sequences with the same CDR3. The chain is built from TRBV18 and TRBJ2-5, with unresolved D. Deletions cut 3 bases from V and 2 bases from J, with 7 bases between. From germline, CDR1 is KGHSH and CDR2 LQKENI. This CDR3 contains 13 residues. In nucleotides, the CDR3 is TGTGCCAGCTCACCCGGAGTACAAGAGACCCAGTACTTC. It encodes CASSPGVQETQYF.

The CDR3 protein is CASSTGRWSTDTQYF. The CDR3 nucleotides read TGTGCCAGCAGCACCGGACGCTGGAGCACAGATACGCAGTATTTT. The V and J genes are TRBV5-8 and TRBJ2-3, with no clear D. The germline CDR1 and CDR2 sequences are SGHTS and YDEGEE. This CDR3 region has 15 residues. Between the trimmed V and J ends, which lost 4 bases and 0 bases, there was a span of 12 bases.

The CDR3 DNA reads as TGTGCCAGCAGTGTTGTGGTTTACTATGGCTACACCTTC. It specifies CASSVVVYYGYTF. The V call is TRBV6-1, the J call TRBJ1-2; D is undetermined. Germline V CDR1 and CDR2: MNHNS, SASEGT. V was pared by 4 bases and J by 3 bases, with 9 bases between. The CDR3 extends over 13 amino acids.

V usage is TRBV28 and J usage is TRBJ2-1; 11 bases are shared with TRBD2. The CDR3 is 15 amino acids. Unmatched junction bases numbered 8, after V lost 5 bases and J lost 8 bases. The germline V gene has CDR1 MDHEN and CDR2 SYDVKM. The CDR3 sequence: CASSPTSGRRHEQFF. The CDR3, as DNA: TGTGCCAGCAGTCCCACTAGCGGGAGAAGGCATGAGCAGTTCTTC.

The chain links TRBV15 to TRBJ1-5; TRBD1 matches at 10 bases. Germline V gene lookup returns CDR1 LNHNV and CDR2 YYDKDF (reference sequence). Unmatched junction bases numbered 9, after V lost 6 bases and J lost 1 base. CDR3 size: 17 residues. The CDR3 bases are TGTGCCACCAGTCGGGGACAGGGGAGGGAGAGCAATCAGCCCCAGCATTTT. This gives the protein CATSRGQGRESNQPQHF.

This clone appeared many times. V gene TRBV6-5 combines with J gene TRBJ1-1, with a tentative D call TRBD1 (5 bases). The CDR3 is 13 residues long. CDR1 is MNHEY and CDR2 is SVGAGI in the germline V gene. Trimming left V 7 bases short and J 4 bases short, with 13 bases between. This CDR3 reads CASTSPGGTEAFF. The CDR3 nucleotides read TGTGCCAGCACCTCACCTGGGGGCACTGAAGCTTTCTTT.

The rearrangement joins TRBV11-2 to TRBJ2-7, with 7 bases fitting TRBD1. CDR1 and CDR2 from the germline V gene are SGHAT and FQNNGV. This CDR3 spans 14 amino acids. V dropped 5 bases and J dropped 3; count of bases not matched to a gene: 7. CDR3: CASSLTGKGYEQYF. The CDR3 coding sequence is TGTGCCAGCAGCCTGACAGGGAAAGGCTACGAGCAGTACTTC.

The chain carries TRBV7-2 and TRBJ1-1, with D perhaps matching TRBD1 (6 bases). The CDR3 runs to 15 residues. The germline V gene has CDR1 SGHTA and CDR2 FQGNSA. V was clipped by 2 bases and J by 9 bases, with 19 bases between them. CDR3 protein: CASSLSTGLMLKAFF. CDR3 coding DNA: TGTGCCAGCAGCTTAAGCACAGGGCTGATGTTAAAAGCTTTCTTT.

The gene calls are TRBV10-1 and TRBJ2-1; the match to TRBD2 covers 13 bases. The V gene's germline CDR1 is WNHNN and CDR2 SYGVQD (reference sequence). This CDR3 spans 14 amino acids. Trimming cost V 4 bases and J 8 bases; bases outside gene matches: 2. CDR3 in amino acids: CASSGTSGSDEQFF. The CDR3, as DNA: TGCGCCAGCAGTGGGACTAGCGGGAGCGATGAGCAGTTCTTC.

The gene calls are TRBV18 and TRBJ2-1; possible D gene TRBD1, 5 bases. Trimming took off 1 base at V and 5 bases at J, with 9 bases between the two ends. The CDR3 runs to 14 residues. Germline CDR1 reads KGHSH; CDR2 reads LQKENI. The CDR3 spells CASSPRGRDNEQFF. CDR3 DNA sequence: TGTGCCAGCTCACCACGTGGCAGGGACAATGAGCAGTTCTTC.

The rearrangement uses TRBV6-4 and TRBJ2-3; tentatively, D is TRBD1 or TRBD2 (5 bases each). Germline lookup yields CDR1 MRHNA and CDR2 SNTAGT. Trimming pared 6 bases from V and 4 bases from J, leaving 17 bases between. The CDR3 has 15 residues. This chain's CDR3 is CASSQWGRGPDTQYF. CDR3 bases: TGTGCCAGCAGCCAATGGGGGAGAGGGCCAGATACGCAGTATTTT.

V usage is TRBV7-8 and J usage is TRBJ2-5, with a weak D call TRBD2 (5 bases). The CDR3 contains 13 residues. Germline CDR1 SGHVS, CDR2 FQNEAQ. V was trimmed by 6 bases and J by 2 bases, leaving 10 bases between them. The CDR3 region is CASRGLLQETQYF. In DNA form, the CDR3 reads TGTGCCAGCAGAGGACTGCTACAAGAGACCCAGTACTTC.

V is TRBV19 and J is TRBJ2-3; TRBD2 matches at 9 bases. Germline V gene data show CDR1 as LNHDA and CDR2 as SQIVND (reference sequence). With 6 bases clipped from V and 2 bases from J, the junction kept 3 bases outside the gene matches. The CDR3 length is 14 residues. CDR3 region: CASSERGVTDTQYF. CDR3 nucleotides: TGTGCCAGTAGCGAGCGGGGGGTCACAGATACGCAGTATTTT.

The chain is built from TRBV27 and TRBJ2-3; D is perhaps TRBD2 (5 bases). The CDR3 loop spans 15 amino acids. Germline CDR1 reads MNHEY; CDR2 reads SMNVEV (reference sequence). V was pared by 6 bases and J by 4 bases, with 17 bases between. CDR3 protein: CASRKGRTFSDTQYF. Written as DNA, the CDR3 is TGTGCCAGCAGAAAAGGGAGAACTTTTTCAGATACGCAGTATTTT.

With regard to this clone: The same CDR3 also results from other DNA sequences found in this sample. CDR3 nucleotides: TGCGCCAGCAGCTTGCAAGGGGGCACTGAAGCTTTCTTT. Protein sequence: CASSLQGGTEAFF. The chain is built from TRBV5-1 and TRBJ1-1; TRBD1 might be the D (6 bases). The germline V and J ends were trimmed by 1 base and 4 bases, with 8 bases remaining between them. Per germline, CDR1 SGHRS and CDR2 YFSETQ. The CDR3 spans 13 residues.